The 17 T cell receptor beta chains in this list originate from one sample, sequenced in a study of shared clonotypes between healthy human individuals. Produced via immunoSEQ multiplex PCR; TCRdb's table is partial and in-frame only. The sample holds around 350,000 clones, about 70% seen once. The source material was memory CD4+ T cells sorted from blood. Subset here: CD45RA-negative fraction. The source is a young man in good health.

The chain links TRBV5-1 to TRBJ2-7; TRBD1 or TRBD2 may be the D gene (5 bases each). Trimming pared 1 base from V and 7 bases from J, leaving 15 bases between. The CDR3 spans 14 residues. Germline assignment: CDR1 SGHRS and CDR2 YFSETQ. Written as DNA, the CDR3 is TGCGCCAGCAGCTTGCAGGGCGGGTCTTCGGAGCAGTACTTC. Translation: CASSLQGGSSEQYF. Together with reference TRBV5-1 and TRBJ2-7, the CDR3 gives the full variable domain: KAGVTQTPRYLIKTRGQQVTLSCSPISGHRSVSWYQQTPGQGLQFLFEYFSETQRNKGNFPGRFSGRQFSNSRSEMNVSTLELGDSALYLCASSLQGGSSEQYFGPGTRLTVT.

The chain links TRBV29-1 to TRBJ2-1; 9 positions match TRBD2. Germline loops: CDR1 SQVTM, CDR2 ANQGSEA. Germline trimming cut 6 bases from V and 6 bases from J; bases unmatched to any gene: 3. The CDR3 has 12 amino acids. The CDR3 bases are TGCAGCGTCGGACTAGCGAGCAATGAGCAGTTCTTC. Residues: CSVGLASNEQFF.

A note on this clone: Mismatch with germline at one junction end may stem from a read error. The V gene is TRBV18, the J gene TRBJ2-7; 10 bases align to TRBD2. The germline gives CDR1 KGHSH, CDR2 LQKENI. The CDR3 totals 15 residues. The CDR3 DNA is TGTGCCAGCTCACCTTCTAGCGGGAGTATCACCAAGCGATGGTTC. Its translation: CASSPSSGSITKRWF.

A word on this clone: A far larger clone is off by one base, so a read error is likely. V usage is TRBV6-4 and J usage is TRBJ2-1, with 10 bases fitting TRBD2. CDR3 length equals 14 residues. Germline V gene data show CDR1 as MRHNA and CDR2 as SNTAGT. V trimming: 5 bases; J trimming: 11 bases; junction bases outside the gene matches: 9. Here the CDR3 reads CASSLLAGVGKQFF. For the CDR3, the DNA is TGTGCCAGCAGTCTCCTAGCGGGAGTAGGTAAGCAGTTCTTC.

To note about this clone: A far larger clone is just one base off, so this is likely a read error. The J gene is TRBJ1-1, the V gene TRBV5-5; D ambiguous. The CDR3 sequence is 13 residues long. From germline, CDR1 is SGHKS and CDR2 YYEKEE (reference sequence). Trimming took off 0 bases at V and 1 base at J, with 4 bases between the two ends. Written as DNA, the CDR3 is TGTGCCAGCAGCTTGGGGGGGAACACTGAAGCTTTCTTT. Its protein is CASSLGGNTEAFF.

This chain connects TRBV5-1 to TRBJ2-5, with TRBD1 matching over 8 bases. CDR1 and CDR2 from the germline V gene are SGHRS and YFSETQ. This CDR3 region has 14 residues. The junction had 1 base not matched to a gene; V was cut back by 2 bases and J by 1 base. CDR3 coding DNA: TGCGCCAGCAGCTTTCAGGGGGCCCAAGAGACCCAGTACTTC. Its translation is CASSFQGAQETQYF.

V usage is TRBV7-9 and J usage is TRBJ1-4; 10 bases fit TRBD1. Germline assignment: CDR1 SEHNR and CDR2 FQNEAQ (reference sequence). Trimming at V came to 5 bases and at J to 7 bases, leaving 7 bases not matched to a gene. The CDR3 is 15 amino acids. As DNA, the CDR3 is TGTGCCAGCAGCCCAAGGGACAGGGGAGCTGAAAAACTGTTTTTT. Amino acid sequence: CASSPRDRGAEKLFF.

V usage is TRBV2 and J usage is TRBJ2-7, with D perhaps TRBD1 or TRBD2 (5 bases each). V was cut by 2 bases and J by 6 bases, with 11 bases left in between. The CDR3 runs 13 residues. The germline gives CDR1 SNHLY, CDR2 FYNNEI. CDR3 in amino acids: CASSEITGTEQYF. The CDR3 DNA reads as TGTGCCAGCAGTGAAATCACGGGGACCGAGCAGTACTTC.

This clone occurred a few times. The J gene is TRBJ1-1, the V gene TRBV10-1; TRBD1 matches 9 bases. The trim removed 6 bases at V and 7 bases at J, leaving 3 bases unmatched. The CDR3 has 12 residues. The germline gives CDR1 WNHNN, CDR2 SYGVQD (reference sequence). The CDR3 DNA is TGCGCCAGCAGGGACAGGGGAGGTGAAGCTTTCTTT. Translating it yields CASRDRGGEAFF.

A few counts support this clone. The chain has TRBV5-1 and TRBJ2-3, with 8 positions matching TRBD1. CDR1 and CDR2 from the germline V gene are SGHRS and YFSETQ. The CDR3 extends over 15 amino acids. Trimming at V came to 4 bases and at J to 3 bases, leaving 7 bases not matched to a gene. The CDR3 region has the DNA TGCGCCAGCAGCGGGGGGACAGGTCCAACAGATACGCAGTATTTT. Translating gives CASSGGTGPTDTQYF.

This clone has just a few counts. The chain employs TRBV2 and TRBJ2-5; 8 bases map to TRBD1. Per the germline V gene, CDR1 is SNHLY and CDR2 is FYNNEI. The V gene end was trimmed by 11 bases and the J gene end by 5 bases; junction bases not matched to a gene: 10. The CDR3 sequence is 13 residues long. This chain's CDR3 is CASGQVDGETQYF. The DNA for the CDR3 is TGTGCCTCGGGACAGGTCGACGGTGAGACCCAGTACTTC. Together with reference TRBV2 and TRBJ2-5, the CDR3 gives the full variable domain: EPEVTQTPSHQVTQMGQEVILRCVPISNHLYFYWYRQILGQKVEFLVSFYNNEISEKSEIFDDQFSVERPDGSNFTLKIRSTKLEDSAMYFCASGQVDGETQYFGPGTRLLVL.

This clone came up a few times. The chain recombines TRBV2 with TRBJ1-5; 8 bases fit TRBD1. This CDR3 is 16 amino acids long. Trimming removed 5 bases from V and 2 bases from J; junction bases left unmatched: 8. The germline V gene encodes CDR1 SNHLY and CDR2 FYNNEI. CDR3 region: CASSPRDRRGNQPQHF. The CDR3 region has the DNA TGTGCCAGCAGTCCCCGGGACAGGCGAGGCAATCAGCCCCAGCATTTT.

The table lists this clone with a few counts. The chain is built from TRBV19 and TRBJ2-3; 9 nucleotides line up with TRBD1. The V gene's germline CDR1 is LNHDA and CDR2 SQIVND (reference sequence). The trim removed 5 bases at V and 14 bases at J, leaving 17 bases unmatched. The CDR3 contains 15 residues. The CDR3 bases are TGTGCCAGTAGTTTAAGACAGGGGGAGGGCCTACGCACGTATTTT. Its translation: CASSLRQGEGLRTYF.

A few counts support this clone. The chain employs TRBV25-1 and TRBJ2-2; D gene uncertain. Trimming removed 7 bases from V and 1 base from J, with 7 bases in between. CDR3 length: 13 residues. Germline CDR1 MGHDK, CDR2 SYGVNS. The CDR3 nucleotides read TGTGCCAGCAAACGCGAGAACACCGGGGAGCTGTTTTTT. This gives the protein CASKRENTGELFF.

This sequence joins TRBV6-6 and TRBJ2-2, with TRBD2 matching over 10 bases. The J segment lost 5 bases and the V segment lost 6 bases, leaving 9 bases of the junction unmatched. CDR3 length equals 16 residues. Germline V gene lookup returns CDR1 MNHNY and CDR2 SVGAGI (reference sequence). Here the CDR3 DNA reads TGTGCCAGCAGCTCTGGACTAGCGGTTTCTACCGGGGAGCTGTTTTTT. Amino acid sequence: CASSSGLAVSTGELFF.

V usage is TRBV7-2 and J usage is TRBJ2-7, with 7 positions matching TRBD2. Germline values: CDR1 SGHTA, CDR2 FQGNSA. V lost 5 bases and J lost 0; bases outside the gene matches: 7. The CDR3 sequence is 15 residues long. The CDR3 DNA sequence: TGTGCCAGCAGCCCAGTTGGGGGGGGCTCCTACGAGCAGTACTTC. This translates into CASSPVGGGSYEQYF.

Concerning this clone itself: With a much larger clone just one base away, this may be a read error. The J gene is TRBJ1-5, the V gene TRBV19; no clear D. The CDR3 runs 14 residues. Trimming removed 9 bases at V and 2 bases at J, with 14 bases between. Germline CDR1 LNHDA, CDR2 SQIVND (reference sequence). The DNA for the CDR3 is TGTGCCAGCCAACAGCGCGGGGGCAATCAGCCCCAGCATTTT. Protein sequence: CASQQRGGNQPQHF.